These 32 T cell receptor beta chains were all obtained from the same sample, sequenced in a study of regulatory T cells in long-lasting Graves disease. To make TCR beta libraries, researchers used iRepertoire HTBI primers and Arm-PCR of CDR3 regions. TCRdb fed the multiplex PCR reads into MiXCR, producing one record per CDR3 protein. The table includes roughly 400,000 distinct CDR3 sequences, 21% detected once. As for time point: persistent/refractory GD, antithyroid drugs over 5 years with positive TRAb. The TCR library was prepared using RNA isolated from PBMCs. The sample here was peripheral blood mononuclear cells (PBMCs), taken when the disease was refractory, from a patient treated with antithyroid drugs. These receptors were obtained from a female donor with Graves disease.

This clonotype has at least ten counts. The rearrangement uses TRBV18 and TRBJ2-5, with 11 nucleotides matching TRBD2. CDR3 length: 14 residues. Per the germline V gene, CDR1 is KGHSH and CDR2 is LQKENI. Germline trimming cut 8 bases from V and 5 bases from J; bases unmatched to any gene: 7. The CDR3: CASSPGTSGETQYF. Here the CDR3 DNA reads TGTGCCAGCAGCCCCGGGACTAGCGGTGAGACCCAGTACTTC.

The J gene is TRBJ2-7, the V gene TRBV20-1, with 13 bases lining up with TRBD2. The CDR3 is 15 amino acids. Trimming took 4 bases from V and 1 from J; bases not matched to a gene: 4. Looked up from germline, CDR1 is DFQATT and CDR2 is SNEGSKA (reference sequence). CDR3 loop: CSAIPGLAGSYEQYF. The CDR3 coding sequence is TGCAGTGCTATTCCGGGACTAGCGGGATCCTACGAGCAGTACTTC.

The genes are TRBV28 and TRBJ2-1; TRBD2 aligns across 10 bases. CDR1 is MDHEN, CDR2 SYDVKM, per germline. Germline trimming cut 9 bases from V and 8 bases from J; bases unmatched to any gene: 16. This CDR3 is 16 amino acids long. The CDR3 here is CASNPWTSGTGDEQFF. The DNA for the CDR3 is TGTGCCAGTAATCCTTGGACTAGCGGCACTGGAGATGAGCAGTTCTTC.

This clonotype was detected ten times or more. The chain employs TRBV5-1 and TRBJ2-2; the match to TRBD1 covers 9 bases. Germline CDR1 reads SGHRS; CDR2 reads YFSETQ. This CDR3 has 16 amino acids. Unmatched junction bases numbered 10, after V lost 5 bases and J lost 5 bases. Written as DNA, the CDR3 is TGCGCCAGCAGTTCTTTGGACAGGGGAGTTACCGGGGAGCTGTTTTTT. Translating it yields CASSSLDRGVTGELFF.

This clonotype was picked up many times. The V call is TRBV5-6, the J call TRBJ2-7; TRBD2 might be the D (6 bases). V lost 0 bases and J lost 6, with 7 bases in between. The CDR3 has 12 residues. CDR1 is SGHDT and CDR2 is YYEEEE in the germline V gene. The DNA of the CDR3 is TGTGCCAGCAGCTTGGTTAGCGGCGAGCAGTACTTC. Translation gives CASSLVSGEQYF. Full variable domain (rest looked up from reference TRBV5-6 and TRBJ2-7): DAGVTQSPTHLIKTRGQQVTLRCSPKSGHDTVSWYQQALGQGPQFIFQYYEEEERQRGNFPDRFSGHQFPNYSSELNVNALLLGDSALYLCASSLVSGEQYFGPGTRLTVT.

There are a few counts of this clonotype. V is TRBV7-9 and J is TRBJ2-5; tentatively, D is TRBD2 (6 bases). The CDR3 loop spans 14 amino acids. Trimming pared 5 bases from V and 11 bases from J, leaving 21 bases between. Germline V gene data show CDR1 as SEHNR and CDR2 as FQNEAQ (reference sequence). CDR3 residues: CASSLRDLPGEQYF. Here the CDR3 DNA reads TGTGCCAGCAGCCTCCGGGACCTCCCGGGGGAGCAGTACTTC.

This clonotype was seen more than once but under ten times. This chain connects TRBV5-8 to TRBJ2-5; D gene uncertain. With 6 bases removed from V and 2 bases from J, the gap between germline ends came to 5 bases. Germline CDR1 reads SGHTS; CDR2 reads YDEGEE. CDR3 length: 11 residues. The CDR3 here is CASTPQETQYF. In DNA form, the CDR3 reads TGTGCCAGCACCCCTCAAGAGACCCAGTACTTC.

This clonotype showed up just once. The V gene is TRBV11-2, the J gene TRBJ2-7; TRBD2 matches 9 bases. The CDR3 length is 15 residues. J lost 4 bases, V lost 1 base, and 5 bases had no gene match. Per germline, CDR1 SGHAT and CDR2 FQNNGV. CDR3 nucleotides: TGTGCCAGCAGCTTAGGTGTGGCGGGAGGGTACGAGCAGTACTTC. This translates into CASSLGVAGGYEQYF.

Concerning this clonotype: This clone may be a read error of a much larger clone one base away. V is TRBV15 and J is TRBJ2-2; 14 bases align to TRBD2. CDR1 is LNHNV, CDR2 YYDKDF, per germline (reference sequence). The CDR3 is 20 residues long. Here the CDR3 DNA reads TGTGCCACCAGCAGAGAGGGACTAGCGGGAGTCGAACGAGACACCGGGGGGCTGTTTTTT. Translated, it gives CATSREGLAGVERDTGGLFF. Using reference TRBV15 and TRBJ2-2 for the parts outside the CDR3, the full variable domain is DAMVIQNPRYQVTQFGKPVTLSCSQTLNHNVMYWYQQKSSQAPKLLFHYYDKDFNNEADTPDNFQSRRPNTSFCFLDIRSPGLGDTAMYLCATSREGLAGVERDTGGLFFGEGSRLTVL.

The chain uses TRBV6-1 and TRBJ1-5, with 9 bases fitting TRBD1. Per the germline V gene, CDR1 is MNHNS and CDR2 is SASEGT. The V segment lost 3 bases and the J segment 9 bases; nucleotides outside the gene matches: 6. There are 14 residues in the CDR3. The CDR3 DNA follows: TGTGCCAGCAGTGAGGGACAGGGCTCAGGGCCCCAGCATTTT. Its translation is CASSEGQGSGPQHF.

The sample holds many counts of this clonotype. V is TRBV28 and J is TRBJ2-2; the D gene is possibly TRBD1 (5 bases). Deletions cut 6 bases from V and 6 bases from J, with 5 bases between. The CDR3 has 11 amino acids. Germline CDR1 reads MDHEN; CDR2 reads SYDVKM. The CDR3 coding sequence is TGTGCCAGCAGCAGGGCCGGGGAGCTGTTTTTT. Amino acid sequence: CASSRAGELFF.

V usage is TRBV20-1 and J usage is TRBJ2-5, with TRBD2 identical over 11 bases. Trimming at V came to 6 bases and at J to 4 bases, leaving 10 bases not matched to a gene. Germline V gene data show CDR1 as DFQATT and CDR2 as SNEGSKA (reference sequence). This CDR3 contains 15 residues. CDR3 sequence (DNA): TGCAGTGCGCCCACACTAGCGGGAGTTATAGAGACCCAGTACTTC. It yields the protein CSAPTLAGVIETQYF.

There are a few counts of this clonotype. The chain links TRBV28 to TRBJ1-2; maybe TRBD1 (5 bases). Germline-derived CDR1 and CDR2 are MDHEN and SYDVKM. The V end was cut by 3 bases, the J end by 0 bases, with 14 bases between. This CDR3 region has 16 residues. CDR3 bases: TGTGCCAGCAGTTTTCACGGGCAAGGGGCTAACTATGGCTACACCTTC. Translating it yields CASSFHGQGANYGYTF.

Many counts were recorded for this clonotype. This chain uses TRBV6-1 with TRBJ2-5; a weak D match, TRBD1 (6 bases). V was clipped by 5 bases and J by 1 base, with 11 bases between them. Germline CDR1 MNHNS, CDR2 SASEGT. The CDR3 is 14 amino acids. CDR3 DNA: TGTGCCAGCAGTCGTGGACAGATCCAAGAGACCCAGTACTTC. Protein sequence: CASSRGQIQETQYF.

This chain connects TRBV19 to TRBJ2-7, with a weak D call TRBD2 (5 bases). Per the germline V gene, CDR1 is LNHDA and CDR2 is SQIVND (reference sequence). Trimming pared 9 bases from V and 3 bases from J, leaving 21 bases between. The CDR3 sequence is 15 residues long. The CDR3 reads CASSYGTRGNYEQYF. CDR3 DNA sequence: TGTGCCAGCTCCTACGGAACTAGAGGGAACTACGAGCAGTACTTC.

Many counts were recorded for this clonotype. The rearrangement uses TRBV20-1 and TRBJ1-1; a possible D gene is TRBD1 (5 bases). Germline V lookup: CDR1 DFQATT, CDR2 SNEGSKA (reference sequence). The CDR3 spans 14 residues. Trimming removed 1 base at V and 0 bases at J, with 9 bases between. CDR3 in DNA: TGCAGTGCTAGAGGGCAGGGAATGAACACTGAAGCTTTCTTT. It is translated as CSARGQGMNTEAFF.

This clonotype was seen repeatedly, ten times or more. The genes are TRBV2 and TRBJ2-1; 16 positions agree with TRBD2. Germline CDR1 reads SNHLY; CDR2 reads FYNNEI. CDR3 size: 15 residues. Germline trimming cut 4 bases from V and 7 bases from J; bases unmatched to any gene: 1. This chain's CDR3 is CASSVGLAGGNEQFF. CDR3 DNA: TGTGCCAGCAGTGTGGGACTAGCGGGAGGGAATGAGCAGTTCTTC.

V gene TRBV20-1 combines with J gene TRBJ2-7; no definite D call. Deletions cut 2 bases from V and 4 bases from J, with 12 bases between. Germline assignment: CDR1 DFQATT and CDR2 SNEGSKA (reference sequence). This CDR3 is built from 13 residues. Written as DNA, the CDR3 is TGCAGTGCTAGATCCCCCCAACTTTACGAGCAGTACTTC. It yields the protein CSARSPQLYEQYF.

This clonotype occurred a few times. The chain employs TRBV5-6 and TRBJ2-5, with D perhaps given as TRBD1 or TRBD2 (6 bases each). Germline loops: CDR1 SGHDT, CDR2 YYEEEE. Trimming took 4 bases from V and 4 from J, leaving 14 bases between them. The CDR3 spans 14 residues. The CDR3 sequence: CASSPGALGETQYF. The DNA of the CDR3 is TGTGCCAGCAGCCCGGGGGCATTAGGAGAGACCCAGTACTTC.

This clonotype was recorded at least ten times. The chain joins TRBV15 to TRBJ2-7; TRBD2 aligns across 10 bases. This CDR3 contains 15 residues. The germline V gene has CDR1 LNHNV and CDR2 YYDKDF (reference sequence). With V trimmed by 3 bases and J by 0 bases, 2 bases remained unmatched. CDR3 coding DNA: TGTGCCACCAGCAGCTCTAGCGGGAGCTCCTACGAGCAGTACTTC. Protein product: CATSSSSGSSYEQYF. The full variable domain, its missing parts supplied by reference TRBV15 and TRBJ2-7, is DAMVIQNPRYQVTQFGKPVTLSCSQTLNHNVMYWYQQKSSQAPKLLFHYYDKDFNNEADTPDNFQSRRPNTSFCFLDIRSPGLGDTAMYLCATSSSSGSSYEQYFGPGTRLTVT.

The rearrangement joins TRBV6-1 to TRBJ2-3; 7 bases map to TRBD2. The V gene's germline CDR1 is MNHNS and CDR2 SASEGT. This CDR3 is built from 16 residues. V gave up 8 bases and J gave up 4 bases; unmatched junction bases: 15. CDR3 sequence reads: CASQDLGRGQADTQYF. DNA for the CDR3: TGTGCCAGCCAAGACCTGGGGAGGGGTCAGGCAGATACGCAGTATTTT.

This clonotype came up many times. This chain connects TRBV10-1 to TRBJ2-7, with D uncertain. CDR1 and CDR2 from the germline V gene are WNHNN and SYGVQD (reference sequence). The CDR3 spans 13 residues. V lost 4 bases and J 7 bases, leaving 14 bases between the germline ends. CDR3 amino acids: CASSGVEAGEQYF. The CDR3 DNA is TGCGCCAGCAGTGGGGTCGAGGCCGGGGAGCAGTACTTC.

This clonotype was recorded a few times. The chain has TRBV29-1 and TRBJ2-6; possible D gene TRBD1, 6 bases. From germline, CDR1 is SQVTM and CDR2 ANQGSEA. The CDR3 contains 18 residues. Trimming removed 7 bases at V and 3 bases at J, with 25 bases between. CDR3 protein: CSALDRPDPLGGANVLTF. The CDR3 region has the DNA TGCAGCGCCCTCGACAGGCCTGACCCTTTAGGTGGGGCCAACGTCCTGACTTTC.

The chain employs TRBV3-1 and TRBJ2-1, with D hard to call. Germline V CDR1 and CDR2: LGHDT, YNNKEL (reference sequence). The CDR3 length is 12 residues. Trimming left V 3 bases short and J 8 bases short, with 8 bases between. The CDR3 DNA reads TGTGCCAGCAGCCAGGGTTTCGATGAGCAGTTCTTC. It encodes CASSQGFDEQFF.

This clonotype was seen a handful of times. The V call is TRBV18, the J call TRBJ1-1; unclear D gene. The germline CDR1 and CDR2 sequences are KGHSH and LQKENI. Trimming removed 2 bases from V and 4 bases from J, with 14 bases in between. The CDR3 contains 15 residues. The CDR3 spells CASSPTSEVGTEAFF. The CDR3 DNA sequence: TGTGCCAGCTCACCAACCTCGGAGGTTGGCACTGAAGCTTTCTTT.

There are a few counts of this clonotype. The J gene is TRBJ1-5, the V gene TRBV27; D uncertain. The germline V and J ends were trimmed by 3 bases and 5 bases, with 8 bases remaining between them. The CDR3 is 13 residues long. Germline lookup yields CDR1 MNHEY and CDR2 SMNVEV (reference sequence). CDR3 coding DNA: TGTGCCAGCAGTTTTACCCCAGATCAGCCCCAGCATTTT. This sequence encodes CASSFTPDQPQHF.

This clonotype has a count of ten or more. The chain is built from TRBV30 and TRBJ2-5; D is unclear. V lost 4 bases, J lost 8 bases, and 14 bases lay in between. The CDR3 loop spans 12 amino acids. Germline V gene lookup returns CDR1 GTSNPN and CDR2 SVGIG (reference sequence). The DNA for the CDR3 is TGTGCCTGGAAACTAAGTTCCTCTACCCAGTACTTC. Its translation: CAWKLSSSTQYF.

The CDR3 sequence: CSVEDQFKGPDTQYF. The CDR3 DNA reads as TGCAGCGTTGAAGATCAATTCAAGGGTCCAGATACGCAGTATTTT. The chain links TRBV29-1 to TRBJ2-3; unclear D gene. Trimming left V 0 bases short and J 4 bases short, with 14 bases between. Germline loops: CDR1 SQVTM, CDR2 ANQGSEA. The CDR3 extends over 15 amino acids.

In regard to this clonotype: Being one base from a much bigger clone, this may be a read error. The J gene is TRBJ2-6, the V gene TRBV27; TRBD1 is a possible D gene (5 bases). CDR1 is MNHEY, CDR2 SMNVEV, per germline (reference sequence). The CDR3 is 15 amino acids. The CDR3 sequence is CASSQGAPGASVLTF. DNA of the CDR3: TGTGCCAGCAGTCAAGGTGCACCTGGGGCCAGCGTCCTGACTTTC.

CDR3 sequence: CASSLADRAPGELFF. Here the CDR3 DNA reads TGTGCCAGCAGCTTAGCCGACAGGGCCCCCGGGGAGCTGTTTTTT. The gene calls are TRBV7-8 and TRBJ2-2; 7 bases map to TRBD1. This CDR3 region has 15 residues. The V segment lost 0 bases and the J segment 6 bases; nucleotides outside the gene matches: 4. Per the germline V gene, CDR1 is SGHVS and CDR2 is FQNEAQ.

The V and J genes are TRBV18 and TRBJ2-5; D gene uncertain. Looked up from germline, CDR1 is KGHSH and CDR2 is LQKENI. The V end was cut by 1 base, the J end by 1 base, with 13 bases between. The CDR3 loop spans 16 amino acids. CDR3 nucleotide sequence: TGTGCCAGCTCACCACAGTCCGGCCTACTCCAAGAGACCCAGTACTTC. This sequence encodes CASSPQSGLLQETQYF.

This clonotype was found many times. The chain joins TRBV28 to TRBJ2-7; D is tentatively TRBD1 or TRBD2 (5 bases each). The CDR3 consists of 14 residues. CDR1 MDHEN and CDR2 SYDVKM come from the germline V gene. V lost 7 bases, J lost 5 bases, and 18 bases lay in between. The CDR3 is CASTPGTVLNEQYF. In nucleotides, the CDR3 is TGTGCCAGCACCCCCGGGACGGTCCTCAACGAGCAGTACTTC.